This T cell receptor beta chain originates from a study of T cell repertoires in cytomegalovirus infection. Germline loops: CDR1 DFQATT, CDR2 SNEGSKA (reference sequence). The V gene end was trimmed by 3 bases and the J gene end by 4 bases; junction bases not matched to a gene: 5. The CDR3 runs to 14 residues. As for this clonotype: The antigen remains undetermined.

General study findings and limits: Based on cumulative public TCR beta family frequency, carriers of CMV plus the relevant HLA were identified.

TCRdb reanalysed the reads using MiXCR and keeps one entry per CDR3 protein. Among approximately 700,000 distinct CDR3 sequences listed, roughly 36% were seen once. The sequenced sample was PBMCs. V and J are TRBV20-1 and TRBJ2-5, with 10 bases aligning to TRBD1. This clonotype originated in a human donor in good health (CMV status not recorded). Some clones in this sample may be carry-over from other donors' samples. CDR3 nucleotides: TGCAGTGCTAGCCCGGGACAGGGGCTAGAGACCCAGTACTTC. Amino acids: CSASPGQGLETQYF.